The T cell receptor (beta chain) described here comes from a study of shared clonotypes between healthy human individuals. Study findings and constraints: What rarefaction showed was incomplete sorted-subset sequencing despite large depth.

Of note for this clone: Antigen: not known.

The table came from immunoSEQ multiplex PCR; TCRdb's copy has only in-frame clones and leaves some out. This sample has 2 million or so clones, with 90% to 95% found just once. Sequencing was performed on naive CD4+ T cells sorted from blood. Subset defined: CD45RA+ positively selected. This TCR came from a man between 18 and 29 years old in good health.

CDR3 protein: CASSFSGTGTYGYTF. DNA for the CDR3: TGTGCCAGTAGTTTCTCCGGGACAGGGACCTATGGCTACACCTTC. This chain links TRBV19 with TRBJ1-2, with 9 bases that match TRBD1. The CDR3 length is 15 residues. Trimming took 5 bases from V and 4 from J; bases not matched to a gene: 8. The germline CDR1 and CDR2 sequences are LNHDA and SQIVND (reference sequence).